The sequence of this TCR beta chain was determined in a study of regulatory T cells in long-lasting Graves disease. Overall study findings and caveats: TRBV28, TRBJ1-2 and TRBJ2-5 were segments that persistent disease favored.

Remarks on this clonotype: Its matching antigen is unknown.

Investigators prepared the TCR beta libraries by applying iRepertoire HTBI primers and Arm-PCR of CDR3 regions. TCRdb passed the multiplex PCR reads through MiXCR, listing each CDR3 protein once. The sample has about 470,000 distinct CDR3 sequences; 14% to 15% are singletons. Time point of the sample: newly diagnosed GD, antithyroid drugs for less than 3 months. RNA isolated from PBMCs was used to make the TCR library. CDR1 is MNHNS and CDR2 is SASEGT in the germline V gene. This CDR3 contains 13 residues. Germline trimming cut 8 bases from V and 4 bases from J; bases unmatched to any gene: 7. This sample also appeared in a second study, on T cells in Graves' hyperthyroidism and ophthalmopathy.

The TCR comes from a woman aged 25 to 39 with Graves disease. Source: peripheral blood mononuclear cells (PBMCs), taken at new diagnosis, from a patient treated with antithyroid drugs. The rearrangement joins TRBV6-1 to TRBJ1-2, with 7 nucleotides matching TRBD1. The CDR3 reads CASGEGQRYGYTF. In DNA, the CDR3 is TGTGCCAGCGGAGAGGGACAGCGCTATGGCTACACCTTC.